One and the same sample provided the 7 T cell receptor beta chains below, sequenced in a study of blood T cell repertoires in COVID-19. Here immunoSEQ multiplex PCR was the method, and the copy in TCRdb shows in-frame clones only, minus some. The table includes about 120,000 clones, roughly 85% detected once. What was sequenced was peripheral blood. The source of these receptors is a woman aged 80 or over with acute or convalescent COVID-19.

CDR3 DNA: TGTGCCAGCAGCTACAGGGGAGGAGAGACCCAGTACTTC. Translated: CASSYRGGETQYF. The V and J genes are TRBV12-3 or TRBV12-4 and TRBJ2-5; maybe TRBD1 (7 bases). The V and J ends lost 6 bases and 4 bases respectively, with 12 bases between them. This CDR3 has 13 amino acids.

The chain couples TRBV2 to TRBJ1-2; D remains unclear. The V gene's germline CDR1 is SNHLY and CDR2 FYNNEI. V dropped 8 bases and J dropped 0 bases, with 16 bases sitting between them. The CDR3 covers 15 residues. This CDR3 is CASVMGRNANYGYTF. CDR3 nucleotides: TGTGCCAGCGTCATGGGGAGGAATGCTAACTATGGCTACACCTTC.

V gene TRBV18 combines with J gene TRBJ1-5, with TRBD1 matching 7 bases. Germline CDR1 is KGHSH and CDR2 is LQKENI. This CDR3 has 17 residues. Losses at the gene ends were 6 bases for V and 0 bases for J; bases not matched to a gene: 11. Written as DNA, the CDR3 is TGTGCCAGCTCCCGGGACAGAGTGGAGTATAGCAATCAGCCCCAGCATTTT. Residues: CASSRDRVEYSNQPQHF.

The chain combines TRBV5-4 with TRBJ2-3; weak D call: TRBD1 (6 bases). The CDR3 extends over 18 amino acids. Germline V gives CDR1 SGHNT, CDR2 YYREEE (reference sequence). V shed 7 bases and J shed 2 bases, with 26 bases lying between them. The CDR3 sequence is CASGGPGQPKPATDTQYF. The CDR3 bases are TGTGCCAGCGGTGGGCCGGGACAACCGAAACCCGCCACAGATACGCAGTATTTT. Using reference TRBV5-4 and TRBJ2-3 for the parts outside the CDR3, the full variable domain is ETGVTQSPTHLIKTRGQQVTLRCSSQSGHNTVSWYQQALGQGPQFIFQYYREEENGRGNFPPRFSGLQFPNYSSELNVNALELDDSALYLCASGGPGQPKPATDTQYFGPGTRLTVL.

The chain uses TRBV5-3 and TRBJ2-1, with 9 nucleotides matching TRBD2. TRBV5-3 is an ORF, with its function uncertain. CDR3 length: 17 residues. With V trimmed by 0 bases and J by 5 bases, 9 bases remained unmatched. The CDR3: CARSLGERTSADNEQFF. The CDR3 DNA sequence: TGTGCCAGAAGCTTGGGTGAGAGGACTAGCGCAGACAATGAGCAGTTCTTC.

Written as DNA, the CDR3 is TGCGCCAGCAGCCAACTACCCGGGACAGGGAACACTGAAGCTTTCTTT. Translating it yields CASSQLPGTGNTEAFF. The genes are TRBV4-3 and TRBJ1-1, with 8 bases lining up with TRBD1. Trimming removed 2 bases from V and 1 base from J; junction bases left unmatched: 6. This CDR3 region has 16 residues. CDR1 LGHNA and CDR2 YSLEER come from the germline V gene.

The chain couples TRBV5-8 to TRBJ1-6; 7 nucleotides line up with TRBD1. The CDR3 length is 19 residues. The germline V gene has CDR1 SGHTS and CDR2 YDEGEE. J gave up 0 bases and V 3 bases, and 12 bases lay outside the gene matches. The CDR3 nucleotides are TGTGCCAGCAGCTACAAAGGGGGCGGTAGGGGCTCCTATAATTCACCCCTCCACTTT. Translated: CASSYKGGGRGSYNSPLHF.